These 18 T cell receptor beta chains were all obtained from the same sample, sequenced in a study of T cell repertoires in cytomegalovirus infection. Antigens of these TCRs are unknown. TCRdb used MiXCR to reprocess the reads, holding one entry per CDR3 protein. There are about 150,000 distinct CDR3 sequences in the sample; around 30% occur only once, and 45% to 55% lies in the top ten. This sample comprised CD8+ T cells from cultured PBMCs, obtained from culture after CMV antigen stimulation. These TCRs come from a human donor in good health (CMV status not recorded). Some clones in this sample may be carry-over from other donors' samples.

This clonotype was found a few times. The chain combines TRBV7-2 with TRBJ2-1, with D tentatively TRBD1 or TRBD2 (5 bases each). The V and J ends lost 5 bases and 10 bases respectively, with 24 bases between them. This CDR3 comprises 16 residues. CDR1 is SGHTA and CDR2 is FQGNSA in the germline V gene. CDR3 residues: CASSPDPGARWGEQFF. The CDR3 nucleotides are TGTGCCAGCAGCCCAGACCCCGGCGCCCGGTGGGGGGAGCAGTTCTTC.

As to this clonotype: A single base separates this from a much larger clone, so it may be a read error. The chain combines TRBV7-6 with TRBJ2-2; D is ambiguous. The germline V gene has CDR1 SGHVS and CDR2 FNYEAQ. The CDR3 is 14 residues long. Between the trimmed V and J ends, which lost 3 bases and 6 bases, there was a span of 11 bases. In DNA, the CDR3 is TGTGCCAGCAGCTTCGACTCGTACTCCGGGGAGCTGTTTTTT. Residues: CASSFDSYSGELFF.

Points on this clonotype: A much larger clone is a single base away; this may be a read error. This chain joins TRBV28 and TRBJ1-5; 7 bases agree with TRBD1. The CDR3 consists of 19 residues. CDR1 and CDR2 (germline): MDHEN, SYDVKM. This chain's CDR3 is CTSSPGTDISGWWNQPQHF. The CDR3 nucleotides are TGTACCAGCAGCCCCGGGACAGATATTTCCGGGTGGTGGAATCAGCCCCAGCATTTT.

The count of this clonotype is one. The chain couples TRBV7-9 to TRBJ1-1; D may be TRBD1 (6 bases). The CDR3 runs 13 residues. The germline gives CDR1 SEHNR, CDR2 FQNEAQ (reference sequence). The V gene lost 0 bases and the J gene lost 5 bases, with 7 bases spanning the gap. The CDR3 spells CASSLAGATEAFF. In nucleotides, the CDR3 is TGTGCCAGCAGCTTAGCGGGGGCGACTGAAGCTTTCTTT.

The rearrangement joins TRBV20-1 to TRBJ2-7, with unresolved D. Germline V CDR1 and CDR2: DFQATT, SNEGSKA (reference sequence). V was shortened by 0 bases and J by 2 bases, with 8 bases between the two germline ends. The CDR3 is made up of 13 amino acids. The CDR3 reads CSAREFTAYEQYF. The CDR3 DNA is TGCAGTGCTAGAGAATTTACAGCCTACGAGCAGTACTTC.

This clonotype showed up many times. CDR3 in amino acids: CASSYGRNQPQHF. For the CDR3, the DNA is TGTGCCAGCAGTTACGGGCGCAATCAGCCCCAGCATTTT. This rearrangement joins TRBV6-6 to TRBJ1-5, with D unresolved. Trimming took 2 bases from V and 2 from J, leaving 4 bases between them. The CDR3 has 13 residues. Germline lookup yields CDR1 MNHNY and CDR2 SVGAGI (reference sequence).

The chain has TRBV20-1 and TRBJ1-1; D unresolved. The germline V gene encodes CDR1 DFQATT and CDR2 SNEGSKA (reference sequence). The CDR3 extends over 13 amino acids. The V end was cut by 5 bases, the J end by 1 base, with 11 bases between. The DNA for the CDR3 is TGCAGTGCTTGGGCCGGGGAGAACACTGAAGCTTTCTTT. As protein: CSAWAGENTEAFF.

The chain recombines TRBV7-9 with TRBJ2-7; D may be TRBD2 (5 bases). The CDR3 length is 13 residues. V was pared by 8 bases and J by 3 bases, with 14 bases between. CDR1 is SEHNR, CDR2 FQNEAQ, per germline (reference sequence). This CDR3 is CASQRAEGYEQYF. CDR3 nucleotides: TGTGCCAGCCAGAGGGCGGAAGGCTACGAGCAGTACTTC.

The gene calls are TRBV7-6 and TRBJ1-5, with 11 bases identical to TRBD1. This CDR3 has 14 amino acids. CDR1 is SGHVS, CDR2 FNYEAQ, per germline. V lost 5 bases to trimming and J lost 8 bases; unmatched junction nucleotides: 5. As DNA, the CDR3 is TGTGCCAGCAGCCCTGGGACAGGGGGTGAGCCCCAGCATTTT. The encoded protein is CASSPGTGGEPQHF.

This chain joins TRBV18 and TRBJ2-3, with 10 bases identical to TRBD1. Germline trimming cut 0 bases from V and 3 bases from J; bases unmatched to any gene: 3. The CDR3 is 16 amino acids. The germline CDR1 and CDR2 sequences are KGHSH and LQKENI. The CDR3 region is CASSPPGQGLTDTQYF. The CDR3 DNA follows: TGTGCCAGCTCACCACCGGGACAGGGGTTGACAGATACGCAGTATTTT.

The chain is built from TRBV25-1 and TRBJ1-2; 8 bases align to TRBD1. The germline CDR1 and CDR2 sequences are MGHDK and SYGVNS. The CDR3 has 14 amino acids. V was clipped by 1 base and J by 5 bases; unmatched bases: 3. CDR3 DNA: TGTGCCAGCAGTGAATCAGGGGGCGCATATGGCTACACCTTC. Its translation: CASSESGGAYGYTF.

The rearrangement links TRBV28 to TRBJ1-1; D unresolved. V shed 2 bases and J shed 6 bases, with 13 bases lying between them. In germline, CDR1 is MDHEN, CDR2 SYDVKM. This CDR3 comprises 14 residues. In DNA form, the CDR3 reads TGTGCCAGCAGTTTAGATGGGGTAATAGCTGAAGCTTTCTTT. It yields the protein CASSLDGVIAEAFF.

The CDR3 nucleotides are TGTGCCAGCAGCGTAGGAGATGGGACAACCCCCAGGACAGATACGCAGTATTTT. Residues: CASSVGDGTTPRTDTQYF. The genes are TRBV9 and TRBJ2-3, with a weak D call TRBD1 (6 bases). This CDR3 has 18 residues. V was shortened by 0 bases and J by 3 bases, with 20 bases between the two germline ends. The germline gives CDR1 SGDLS, CDR2 YYNGEE.

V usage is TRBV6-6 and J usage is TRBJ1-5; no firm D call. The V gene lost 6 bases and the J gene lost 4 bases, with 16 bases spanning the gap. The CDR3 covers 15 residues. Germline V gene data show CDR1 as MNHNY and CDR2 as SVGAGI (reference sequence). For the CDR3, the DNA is TGTGCCAGCAGCCCGGACGGTGGGGATAATCAGCCCCAGCATTTT. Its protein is CASSPDGGDNQPQHF.

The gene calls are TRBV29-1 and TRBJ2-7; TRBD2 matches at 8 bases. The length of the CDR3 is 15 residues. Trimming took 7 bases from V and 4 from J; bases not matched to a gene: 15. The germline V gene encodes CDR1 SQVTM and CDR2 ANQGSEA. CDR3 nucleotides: TGCAGCGGCCCCGTCGGGGGGGCCAATGGGTACGAGCAGTACTTC. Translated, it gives CSGPVGGANGYEQYF.

For the CDR3, the DNA is TGTGCCAGCAGTGAAGGAGCGGGGAAATTCTACGAGCAGTACTTC. Amino acids: CASSEGAGKFYEQYF. This sequence joins TRBV2 and TRBJ2-7; 7 nucleotides match TRBD2. The germline CDR1 and CDR2 sequences are SNHLY and FYNNEI. J gave up 3 bases and V 1 base, and 6 bases lay outside the gene matches. The CDR3 length is 15 residues.

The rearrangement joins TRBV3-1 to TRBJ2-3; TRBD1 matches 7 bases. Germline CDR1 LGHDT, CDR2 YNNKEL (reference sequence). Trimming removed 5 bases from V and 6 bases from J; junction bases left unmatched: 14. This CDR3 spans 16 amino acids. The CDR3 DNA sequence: TGTGCCAGCAGCACCCGCAGACAGGGTACGGCTGATACGCAGTATTTT. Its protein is CASSTRRQGTADTQYF.

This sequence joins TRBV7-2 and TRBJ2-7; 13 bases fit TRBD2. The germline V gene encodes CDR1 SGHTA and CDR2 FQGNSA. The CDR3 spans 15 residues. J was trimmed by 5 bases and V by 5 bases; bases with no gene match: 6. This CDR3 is CASSQPGLAGNEQYF. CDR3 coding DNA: TGTGCCAGCAGCCAGCCGGGACTAGCGGGGAACGAGCAGTACTTC.